These 25 T cell receptor beta chains originate from one sample sequenced in a study of blood T cell repertoires in COVID-19. Libraries were prepared by immunoSEQ multiplex PCR; TCRdb keeps only in-frame clonotypes and omits some of them. Here the sample spans 110,000 or so clones, approximately 79% being singletons. Sequencing used peripheral blood. The source of these receptors is a man in his forties or fifties with acute or convalescent COVID-19.

The V call is TRBV6-4, the J call TRBJ2-1, with D tentatively TRBD1 (5 bases). V was cut by 0 bases and J by 0 bases, with 9 bases left in between. The CDR3 is 16 amino acids. Germline CDR1 reads MRHNA; CDR2 reads SNTAGT. The CDR3 loop reads CASSDSHRSSYNEQFF. The DNA of the CDR3 is TGTGCCAGCAGTGACTCCCACAGGAGCTCCTACAATGAGCAGTTCTTC.

V gene TRBV28 combines with J gene TRBJ2-7; D ambiguous. The CDR3 runs to 12 residues. The germline CDR1 and CDR2 sequences are MDHEN and SYDVKM. V was pared by 6 bases and J by 0 bases, with 6 bases between. CDR3 loop: CASSLSSYEQYF. The CDR3 region has the DNA TGTGCCAGCAGCCTGAGCTCCTACGAGCAGTACTTC.

The chain recombines TRBV7-9 with TRBJ1-1; 9 nucleotides line up with TRBD1. CDR1 is SEHNR and CDR2 is FQNEAQ in the germline V gene (reference sequence). This CDR3 spans 15 amino acids. V was pared by 4 bases and J by 1 base, with 4 bases of the junction left unmatched. The CDR3 bases are TGTGCCAGCAGCTCCGGACAGGGGACGAACACTGAAGCTTTCTTT. Residues: CASSSGQGTNTEAFF.

V and J are TRBV7-9 and TRBJ2-1; TRBD1 matches 7 bases. Germline values: CDR1 SEHNR, CDR2 FQNEAQ (reference sequence). The CDR3 extends over 11 amino acids. V shed 5 bases, J shed 15 bases, and the junction held 7 bases outside the gene matches. In DNA form, the CDR3 reads TGTGCCAGCAGCGACAGGGAAGGTCTGTTCTTC. It is translated as CASSDREGLFF.

Judged by abundance, this clone is medium-sized. The chain combines TRBV7-9 with TRBJ2-5; a possible D gene is TRBD1 (7 bases). This CDR3 has 16 amino acids. Germline V CDR1 and CDR2: SEHNR, FQNEAQ (reference sequence). The ends were cut back, 2 bases at V and 6 bases at J, with 19 bases in the middle. The CDR3 region has the DNA TGTGCCAGCAGCTTAACCTCCGGGGGCAGGGGGAAGACCCAGTACTTC. Translating it yields CASSLTSGGRGKTQYF.

V and J are TRBV5-4 and TRBJ1-2; no firm D call. The CDR3 is made up of 14 amino acids. Trimming cost V 1 base and J 1 base, with 8 bases left between them. Germline V lookup: CDR1 SGHNT, CDR2 YYREEE (reference sequence). DNA for the CDR3: TGTGCCAGCAGCTTGACGGTCTTTAACTATGGCTACACCTTC. It yields the protein CASSLTVFNYGYTF.

The rearrangement links TRBV30 to TRBJ2-7; weak D call: TRBD2 (5 bases). Looked up from germline, CDR1 is GTSNPN and CDR2 is SVGIG (reference sequence). There are 14 residues in the CDR3. V was clipped by 4 bases and J by 0 bases, with 13 bases between them. CDR3: CAWTPDGDSYEQYF. Written as DNA, the CDR3 is TGTGCCTGGACCCCGGACGGGGACTCCTACGAGCAGTACTTC.

This chain connects TRBV10-3 to TRBJ2-5; 7 nucleotides match TRBD2. Germline V lookup: CDR1 ENHRY, CDR2 SYGVKD. CDR3 length: 13 residues. V gave up 4 bases and J gave up 5 bases; unmatched junction bases: 4. For the CDR3, the DNA is TGTGCCATCAGTGGGCGGGAGCGTGAGACCCAGTACTTC. It is translated as CAISGRERETQYF.

This chain uses TRBV5-1 with TRBJ1-5; tentative D call: TRBD1 (6 bases). V lost 5 bases and J 4 bases, leaving 13 bases between the germline ends. The CDR3 contains 14 residues. Germline V gene lookup returns CDR1 SGHRS and CDR2 YFSETQ. The CDR3 is CASRRGGPNQPQHF. DNA of the CDR3: TGCGCCAGCAGGAGAGGGGGACCTAATCAGCCCCAGCATTTT.

The gene calls are TRBV24-1 and TRBJ2-3; 8 bases are a match to TRBD2. After removal of 3 bases from V and 0 bases from J, the junction contained 10 bases not matched to a gene. This CDR3 is built from 18 residues. CDR1 and CDR2 (germline): KGHDR, SFDVKD. The CDR3, as DNA: TGTGCCACCAGTGATCCGCCCGGGGCGGGAGGTAGCACAGATACGCAGTATTTT. Translating gives CATSDPPGAGGSTDTQYF.

The genes are TRBV7-3 and TRBJ1-6; the D gene is possibly TRBD1 (5 bases). CDR1 and CDR2 (germline): SGHTA, FQGTGA. V was cut by 1 base and J by 9 bases, with 10 bases left in between. CDR3 size: 14 residues. Here the CDR3 reads CASSLNGGGSPLHF. CDR3 nucleotides: TGTGCCAGCAGCTTAAACGGGGGAGGTTCACCCCTCCACTTT.

CDR3 residues: CASRTGHNSPLHF. Written as DNA, the CDR3 is TGCGCCAGCAGGACAGGACATAATTCACCCCTCCACTTT. The chain carries TRBV5-1 and TRBJ1-6; TRBD1 is a possible D gene (6 bases). Germline V lookup: CDR1 SGHRS, CDR2 YFSETQ. Trimming cost V 5 bases and J 5 bases, with 8 bases left between them. The CDR3 has 13 residues. The entire variable domain, with the rest obtained from reference TRBV5-1 and TRBJ1-6, is as follows: KAGVTQTPRYLIKTRGQQVTLSCSPISGHRSVSWYQQTPGQGLQFLFEYFSETQRNKGNFPGRFSGRQFSNSRSEMNVSTLELGDSALYLCASRTGHNSPLHFGNGTRLTVT.

The DNA of the CDR3 is TGCGCCAGCAGCGAAACCGTTGGGCAAAAGTTCAACTATGGCTACACCTTC. This translates into CASSETVGQKFNYGYTF. The V and J genes are TRBV4-1 and TRBJ1-2, with D uncertain. Trimming shortened V by 5 bases and J by 2 bases, and 21 bases separated the two germline ends. CDR3 length: 17 residues. In germline, CDR1 is MGHRA, CDR2 YSYEKL.

The genes are TRBV18 and TRBJ2-3; D is possibly TRBD2 (7 bases). Germline V gene sequence: CDR1 KGHSH, CDR2 LQKENI. The length of the CDR3 is 14 residues. V lost 4 bases and J lost 5, with 13 bases in between. CDR3 residues: CASSQGGGQDTQYF. The DNA for the CDR3 is TGTGCCAGCTCACAGGGGGGGGGCCAAGATACGCAGTATTTT.

This chain links TRBV7-8 with TRBJ2-6, with D maybe TRBD1 (6 bases). CDR1 and CDR2 (germline): SGHVS, FQNEAQ. The CDR3 totals 18 residues. Trimming removed 2 bases at V and 0 bases at J, with 14 bases between. The CDR3 region is CASSLMGEGDSGANVLTF. In DNA, the CDR3 is TGTGCCAGCAGCTTAATGGGTGAGGGGGACTCTGGGGCCAACGTCCTGACTTTC.

The DNA of the CDR3 is TGTGCCAGCAGCGTGAAAGGGGGTATCACAGATACGCAGTATTTT. This codes for CASSVKGGITDTQYF. V gene TRBV9 combines with J gene TRBJ2-3; the D gene is possibly TRBD1 (6 bases). Trimming stripped 2 bases from V and 2 bases from J, with 12 bases between. Germline lookup yields CDR1 SGDLS and CDR2 YYNGEE. The CDR3 consists of 15 residues.

The chain has TRBV7-8 and TRBJ2-3; 8 bases fit TRBD2. This CDR3 spans 17 amino acids. V dropped 0 bases and J dropped 2; count of bases not matched to a gene: 7. The germline V gene encodes CDR1 SGHVS and CDR2 FQNEAQ. The CDR3 here is CASSLAQAGDATDTQYF. The CDR3 DNA is TGTGCCAGCAGCTTAGCGCAAGCGGGGGACGCCACAGATACGCAGTATTTT.

As to this clone: One end of the junction is discordant with germline, which a read error may explain. The chain has TRBV2 and TRBJ1-6; a weak D match, TRBD1 (6 bases). Germline CDR1 and CDR2: SNHLY and FYNNEI. This CDR3 contains 11 residues. This CDR3 is CASSVGRGPGF. CDR3 DNA: TGTGCCAGCAGTGTGGGCAGGGGCCCGGGATTT.

This CDR3 is CASSREGQGGNTIYF. The CDR3 DNA sequence: TGCGCCAGCAGCCGTGAGGGACAGGGAGGAAACACCATATATTTT. V gene TRBV5-1 combines with J gene TRBJ1-3; 9 positions match TRBD1. Losses at the gene ends were 4 bases for V and 4 bases for J; bases not matched to a gene: 6. Germline V gene sequence: CDR1 SGHRS, CDR2 YFSETQ. The CDR3 sequence is 15 residues long.

The chain has TRBV6-2 or TRBV6-3 and TRBJ2-1, with 7 bases fitting TRBD1. Germline CDR1 and CDR2: MNHEY and SVGEGT. The CDR3 is 15 amino acids. V lost 2 bases and J lost 4; bases outside the gene matches: 5. CDR3 in amino acids: CASSYGGQLYNEQFF. In DNA form, the CDR3 reads TGTGCCAGCAGTTACGGGGGACAGCTATACAATGAGCAGTTCTTC.

The rearrangement joins TRBV5-8 to TRBJ1-4; 10 nucleotides match TRBD1. Germline V gives CDR1 SGHTS, CDR2 YDEGEE. The trim removed 2 bases at V and 10 bases at J, leaving 5 bases unmatched. This CDR3 has 14 amino acids. The CDR3 here is CASSFGTGEGKLFF. The DNA of the CDR3 is TGTGCCAGCAGCTTCGGGACAGGGGAGGGAAAACTGTTTTTT.

This clone was observed a few times. The rearrangement uses TRBV7-9 and TRBJ1-1; the D gene is possibly TRBD1 (6 bases). With 4 bases removed from V and 8 bases from J, the gap between germline ends came to 8 bases. Germline V gene sequence: CDR1 SEHNR, CDR2 FQNEAQ (reference sequence). The CDR3 spans 11 residues. The CDR3 loop reads CASSWDNEAFF. CDR3 bases: TGTGCCAGCAGCTGGGACAACGAAGCTTTCTTT.

This chain joins TRBV3-1 (or the pseudogene TRBV3-2) and TRBJ1-1; no clear D. This CDR3 has 14 residues. The V and J ends lost 0 bases and 11 bases respectively, with 16 bases between them. The germline CDR1 and CDR2 sequences are LGHDT and YNNKEL (reference sequence). CDR3 protein: CASSQDPGPRRAFF. The CDR3 DNA sequence: TGTGCCAGCAGCCAAGATCCCGGACCGAGGAGGGCTTTCTTT.

This clone was recorded a few times. This chain uses TRBV10-2 with TRBJ2-7, with 7 bases fitting TRBD2. V was clipped by 7 bases and J by 1 base; unmatched bases: 10. CDR1 is WSHSY and CDR2 is SAAADI in the germline V gene. The CDR3 sequence is 15 residues long. CDR3 loop: CASNPSGSGSYEQYF. CDR3 bases: TGCGCCAGCAATCCTAGCGGTTCGGGGTCCTACGAGCAGTACTTC.

This clone was counted between two and nine times. J is TRBJ2-3 and V is TRBV12-3 or TRBV12-4; D remains unclear. This CDR3 comprises 13 residues. Between the trimmed V and J ends, which lost 4 bases and 1 base, there was a span of 6 bases. CDR3 loop: CASSSSGTDTQYF. The CDR3 nucleotides read TGTGCCAGCAGTTCGTCGGGCACAGATACGCAGTATTTT.